This note documents a single TCR beta chain sequence. Its antigen remains unknown. The data derive from a study of post-analysis software for immune sequencing data. Study results and limitations: Clustering by F measure revealed strong co-clustering among samples prepared together in one batch. Significantly lower normalized Chao1 diversity was seen in multiple sclerosis patients than in controls. Compared with controls, patients had more of about 5 TRBV segments, including TRBV5-6, TRBV5-1 and TRBV20-1.

CDR3 length equals 15 residues. Germline CDR1 MNHEY, CDR2 SMNVEV (reference sequence). V was clipped by 8 bases and J by 2 bases; unmatched bases: 11. Incorporated into the TCR beta cDNA libraries were unique molecular identifiers, which served to reduce PCR and sequencing biases. TCRdb used MiXCR to reprocess the PCR reads, holding one entry per CDR3 protein. The table records 550,000 to 700,000 distinct CDR3 sequences, about 44% of them present only once. The chain is built from TRBV27 and TRBJ2-5; 7 positions agree with TRBD2. Sequencing used blood. This clonotype was sampled from a girl aged 10-17 years with multiple sclerosis. The CDR3 DNA follows: TGTGCCAGCGGGCCGGGACTAACCCGGCAAGAGACCCAGTACTTC. Translated: CASGPGLTRQETQYF.